One and the same sample provided the 21 T cell receptor beta chains below, sequenced in a study of response to subunit inactivated influenza vaccine. MiXCR, applied by TCRdb to the RT-PCR reads, yields one record per CDR3 protein. This sample has around 480,000 distinct CDR3 sequences, with approximately 15% found just once. The material was CD4+ T cells sorted from PBMCs, obtained 23 to 25 months after vaccination. The receptors here all came from a man between 50 and 69 years old who received an inactivated influenza vaccine.

In its sample, this clonotype was seen a few times. V gene TRBV6-6 combines with J gene TRBJ2-3, with D unresolved. The CDR3 covers 12 residues. With 7 bases removed from V and 4 bases from J, the gap between germline ends came to 9 bases. Germline lookup yields CDR1 MNHNY and CDR2 SVGAGI (reference sequence). The CDR3 sequence is CASKATADTQYF. The CDR3 DNA is TGTGCCAGCAAGGCAACAGCAGATACGCAGTATTTT.

V usage is TRBV6-5 and J usage is TRBJ2-7; possibly TRBD2 for D (7 bases). V dropped 4 bases and J dropped 3 bases, with 19 bases sitting between them. CDR1 and CDR2 from the germline V gene are MNHEY and SVGAGI. The CDR3 is 16 amino acids. CDR3 coding DNA: TGTGCCAGCAGTTCACCTTCCAGGGGCGGGAGCTACGAGCAGTACTTC. Protein: CASSSPSRGGSYEQYF.

This clonotype has just a few counts. DNA of the CDR3: TGTGCCAGCAGTTACGGCGGCAGACTGAACAATGAGCAGTTCTTC. Translating it yields CASSYGGRLNNEQFF. V and J are TRBV6-2 or TRBV6-3 and TRBJ2-1; D is unresolved. V was shortened by 2 bases and J by 5 bases, with 13 bases between the two germline ends. The CDR3 is 15 residues long. Germline loops: CDR1 MNHEY, CDR2 SVGEGT.

At least ten counts were recorded for this clonotype. V usage is TRBV12-3 or TRBV12-4 and J usage is TRBJ1-3; no clear D. The CDR3 is 13 amino acids. The V and J ends lost 5 bases and 2 bases respectively, with 7 bases between them. The CDR3 loop is CASSPPPGNTIYF. In DNA form, the CDR3 reads TGTGCCAGCAGTCCCCCGCCTGGAAACACCATATATTTT.

V usage is TRBV5-1 and J usage is TRBJ2-1; 9 bases line up with TRBD1. J gave up 6 bases and V 3 bases, and 13 bases lay outside the gene matches. Germline CDR1 reads SGHRS; CDR2 reads YFSETQ. This CDR3 has 17 amino acids. The CDR3 nucleotides are TGCGCCAGCAGCTGCCGGGACAGGGAATTTATATGCAATGAGCAGTTCTTC. This gives the protein CASSCRDREFICNEQFF.

This clonotype showed up just a few times. V is TRBV27 and J is TRBJ2-5; D gene ambiguous. CDR1 and CDR2 (germline): MNHEY, SMNVEV (reference sequence). CDR3 length equals 15 residues. V dropped 4 bases and J dropped 5 bases, with 17 bases sitting between them. This chain's CDR3 is CASSSEISSTETQYF. The DNA for the CDR3 is TGTGCCAGCAGTTCCGAAATTTCTTCAACGGAGACCCAGTACTTC.

This clonotype was observed a handful of times. The gene calls are TRBV28 and TRBJ2-5; D gene unclear. Trimming left V 7 bases short and J 0 bases short, with 21 bases between. CDR3 length equals 17 residues. Germline V gene data show CDR1 as MDHEN and CDR2 as SYDVKM. The CDR3 DNA reads as TGTGCCAGCAACCACGTGGGCGACTCAGCGTACCAAGAGACCCAGTACTTC. Translation gives CASNHVGDSAYQETQYF. The full variable domain, with the rest looked up from reference TRBV28 and TRBJ2-5, is DVKVTQSSRYLVKRTGEKVFLECVQDMDHENMFWYRQDPGLGLRLIYFSYDVKMKEKGDIPEGYSVSREKKERFSLILESASTNQTSMYLCASNHVGDSAYQETQYFGPGTRLLVL.

The table lists this clonotype with many counts. The chain links TRBV12-3 or TRBV12-4 to TRBJ2-1; TRBD2 matches 12 bases. V trimming: 3 bases; J trimming: 8 bases; junction bases outside the gene matches: 11. The CDR3 is 17 amino acids. CDR3 region: CASSFRLAGGPGDEQFF. In nucleotides, the CDR3 is TGTGCCAGCAGTTTTCGTCTAGCGGGGGGGCCGGGCGATGAGCAGTTCTTC.

The chain links TRBV7-2 to TRBJ2-1; D call uncertain. This CDR3 comprises 15 residues. From germline, CDR1 is SGHTA and CDR2 FQGNSA. The V end was cut by 5 bases, the J end by 2 bases, with 13 bases between. For the CDR3, the DNA is TGTGCCAGCAGCCAAAGGGCTTCCCCCTACAATGAGCAGTTCTTC. This gives the protein CASSQRASPYNEQFF.

A few counts support this clonotype. The chain uses TRBV7-2 and TRBJ2-3; D possibly corresponds to TRBD1 (5 bases). This CDR3 is 13 amino acids long. Germline CDR1 is SGHTA and CDR2 is FQGNSA. V gave up 7 bases and J gave up 4 bases, with 12 bases separating them. The DNA of the CDR3 is TGTGCCAGCAACTTGCAGGGCTCAGATACGCAGTATTTT. Its protein is CASNLQGSDTQYF.

This chain uses TRBV11-2 with TRBJ1-6; D unresolved. Germline V gene data show CDR1 as SGHAT and CDR2 as FQNNGV. Trimming took off 2 bases at V and 7 bases at J, with 6 bases between the two ends. The CDR3 contains 13 residues. The CDR3 is CASSLIANSPLHF. CDR3 nucleotides: TGTGCCAGCAGCTTAATAGCGAATTCACCCCTCCACTTT. Variable domain in full (rest from reference TRBV11-2 and TRBJ1-6): EAGVAQSPRYKIIEKRQSVAFWCNPISGHATLYWYQQILGQGPKLLIQFQNNGVVDDSQLPKDRFSAERLKGVDSTLKIQPAKLEDSAVYLCASSLIANSPLHFGNGTRLTVT.

This clonotype was observed many times. J is TRBJ2-7 and V is TRBV7-2; no clear D gene. This CDR3 is 13 amino acids long. Looked up from germline, CDR1 is SGHTA and CDR2 is FQGNSA. V was shortened by 1 base and J by 5 bases, with 9 bases between the two germline ends. CDR3 sequence reads: CASSLVIPDEQYF. CDR3 sequence (DNA): TGTGCCAGCAGCTTAGTAATACCGGACGAGCAGTACTTC.

This clonotype was counted only a few times. The rearrangement links TRBV12-3 or TRBV12-4 to TRBJ1-2; D is unclear. Trimming took 2 bases from V and 3 from J, leaving 4 bases between them. This CDR3 contains 12 residues. The CDR3 spells CASSLQDYGYTF. The CDR3 DNA reads as TGTGCCAGCAGTTTACAGGACTATGGCTACACCTTC.

The chain links TRBV12-3 or TRBV12-4 to TRBJ1-5; D is undetermined. V was trimmed by 1 base and J by 9 bases, leaving 10 bases between them. CDR3 length: 13 amino acids. In nucleotides, the CDR3 is TGTGCCAGCAGTTTAGGCCGGCAAATGCCCCAGCATTTT. Residues: CASSLGRQMPQHF.

The chain uses TRBV10-3 and TRBJ2-3; 8 bases fit TRBD2. CDR1 is ENHRY and CDR2 is SYGVKD in the germline V gene. The CDR3 has 15 residues. J lost 1 base, V lost 4 bases, and 4 bases had no gene match. The CDR3 is CAISATSGRTDTQYF. CDR3 in DNA: TGTGCCATCAGTGCTACTAGCGGCCGCACAGATACGCAGTATTTT.

The V call is TRBV12-3 or TRBV12-4, the J call TRBJ1-3, with D unclear. The CDR3 contains 13 residues. V gave up 10 bases and J gave up 4 bases, with 14 bases separating them. CDR3 sequence: CATQLSGGNTIYF. The CDR3 coding sequence is TGTGCCACCCAACTTTCAGGCGGAAACACCATATATTTT.

This chain uses TRBV18 with TRBJ2-5; 7 nucleotides agree with TRBD1. The CDR3 runs to 17 residues. With 0 bases clipped from V and 0 bases from J, the junction kept 7 bases outside the gene matches. CDR1 KGHSH and CDR2 LQKENI come from the germline V gene. CDR3 sequence (DNA): TGTGCCAGCTCACCACCGATAGGGGGCTCTTACCAAGAGACCCAGTACTTC. As protein: CASSPPIGGSYQETQYF.

CDR3 in amino acids: CASRRRDRDDNEQFF. The CDR3 DNA follows: TGTGCCAGCAGACGACGGGACAGGGATGACAATGAGCAGTTCTTC. This rearrangement joins TRBV14 to TRBJ2-1; TRBD1 agrees at 9 bases. Germline V gene data show CDR1 as SGHDN and CDR2 as FVKESK. This CDR3 is built from 15 residues. V trimming: 6 bases; J trimming: 5 bases; junction bases outside the gene matches: 8.

This clonotype occurred a few times. The rearrangement joins TRBV11-2 to TRBJ2-3, with 8 bases fitting TRBD1. CDR3 length equals 18 residues. The germline V gene has CDR1 SGHAT and CDR2 FQNNGV. J gave up 2 bases and V 5 bases, and 15 bases lay outside the gene matches. The CDR3 sequence is CASSPRTQGGRVTDTQYF. CDR3 in DNA: TGTGCCAGCAGCCCTCGGACACAGGGGGGCAGGGTCACAGATACGCAGTATTTT. Variable domain in full (rest from reference TRBV11-2 and TRBJ2-3): EAGVAQSPRYKIIEKRQSVAFWCNPISGHATLYWYQQILGQGPKLLIQFQNNGVVDDSQLPKDRFSAERLKGVDSTLKIQPAKLEDSAVYLCASSPRTQGGRVTDTQYFGPGTRLTVL.

This chain joins TRBV5-1 and TRBJ1-6, with a tentative D call TRBD1 (5 bases). This CDR3 has 14 residues. V shed 4 bases and J shed 10 bases, with 15 bases lying between them. Germline CDR1 is SGHRS and CDR2 is YFSETQ. The CDR3 DNA is TGCGCCAGCAGCCACCGGGACGGGAAATCACCCCTCCACTTT. This translates into CASSHRDGKSPLHF.

This clonotype showed up just a few times. The V call is TRBV6-1, the J call TRBJ1-1, with a tentative D call TRBD1 (6 bases). Trimming cost V 4 bases and J 3 bases, with 9 bases left between them. The length of the CDR3 is 13 residues. Germline V CDR1 and CDR2: MNHNS, SASEGT. CDR3 sequence (DNA): TGTGCCAGCAGTGCTACAGGGTACACTGAAGCTTTCTTT. It yields the protein CASSATGYTEAFF.